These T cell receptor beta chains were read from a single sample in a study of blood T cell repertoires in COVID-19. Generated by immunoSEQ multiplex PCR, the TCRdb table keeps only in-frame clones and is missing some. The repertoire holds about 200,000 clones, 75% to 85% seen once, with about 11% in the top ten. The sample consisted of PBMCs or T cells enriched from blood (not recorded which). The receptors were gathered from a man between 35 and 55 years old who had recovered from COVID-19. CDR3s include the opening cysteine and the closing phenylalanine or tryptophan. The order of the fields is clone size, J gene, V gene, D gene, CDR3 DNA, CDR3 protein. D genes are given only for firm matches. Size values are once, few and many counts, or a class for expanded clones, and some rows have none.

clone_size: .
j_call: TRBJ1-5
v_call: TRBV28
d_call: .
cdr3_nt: TGTGCCAGCAGTTTGAGAAGGGGAAGTCAGCCCCAGCATTTT
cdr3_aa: CASSLRRGSQPQHF

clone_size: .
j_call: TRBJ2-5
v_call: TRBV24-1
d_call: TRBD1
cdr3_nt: TGTGCCACCAGGGGGACGGGACAGGGGGCAGGGGAGACCCAGTACTTC
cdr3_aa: CATRGTGQGAGETQYF

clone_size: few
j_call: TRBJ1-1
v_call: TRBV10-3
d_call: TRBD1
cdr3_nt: TGTGCCATCAGTGATCAGGGGGCGGAGTGGGCTTTCTTT
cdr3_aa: CAISDQGAEWAFF

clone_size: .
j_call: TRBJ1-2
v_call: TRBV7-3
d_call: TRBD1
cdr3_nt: TGTGCCACCGGGACAGGGGGCATCTATGGCTACACCTTC
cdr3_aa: CATGTGGIYGYTF

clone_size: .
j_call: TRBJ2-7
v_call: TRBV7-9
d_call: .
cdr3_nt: TGTGCCAGCAGCCGGGACTGGACTTGGGAGCAGTACTTC
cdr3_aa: CASSRDWTWEQYF

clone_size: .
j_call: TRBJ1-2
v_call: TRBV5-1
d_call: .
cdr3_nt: TGCGCCAGCAGCTTGGAGGCCCTAGGACTAACACCTAACTATGGCTACACCTTC
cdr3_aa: CASSLEALGLTPNYGYTF

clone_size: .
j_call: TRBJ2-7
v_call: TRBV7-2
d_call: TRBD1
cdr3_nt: TGTGCCAGCAGCTCCCGGACAGGGACAACTTTTTACGAGCAGTACTTC
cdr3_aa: CASSSRTGTTFYEQYF

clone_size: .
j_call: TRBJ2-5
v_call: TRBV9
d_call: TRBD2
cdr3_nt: TGTGCCAGCAGCGTCGGACTAGGTGGGGAGACCCAGTACTTC
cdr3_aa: CASSVGLGGETQYF

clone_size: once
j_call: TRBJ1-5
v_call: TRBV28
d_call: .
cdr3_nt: TGTGCCAGCTCCTCCGGGGGGGGTACTCATCAGCCCCAGCATTTT
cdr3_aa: CASSSGGGTHQPQHF

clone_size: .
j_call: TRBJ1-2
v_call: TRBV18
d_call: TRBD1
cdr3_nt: TGTGCCAGCTCACCGATAAGACTTGACAGGGGCTATGGCTACACCTTC
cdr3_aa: CASSPIRLDRGYGYTF

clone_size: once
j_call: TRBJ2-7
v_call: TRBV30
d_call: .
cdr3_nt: TGTGCCTGGGGGAGCTACGAGCAGTACTTC
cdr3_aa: CAWGSYEQYF

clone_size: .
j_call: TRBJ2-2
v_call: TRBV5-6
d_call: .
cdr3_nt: TGTGCCAGCAGCCGATACGAAGGGGCGGACGGGGAGCTGTTTTTT
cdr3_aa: CASSRYEGADGELFF

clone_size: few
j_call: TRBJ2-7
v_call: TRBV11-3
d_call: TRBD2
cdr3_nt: TGTGCCAGCAGCTTAAGGGCGGGAGCCCGCGACGAGCAGTACTTC
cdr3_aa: CASSLRAGARDEQYF

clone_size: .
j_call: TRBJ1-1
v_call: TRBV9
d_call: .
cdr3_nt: TGTGCCAGCAGCGTAGACGGAGAAGGGGTGGCTTTCTTT
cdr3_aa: CASSVDGEGVAFF

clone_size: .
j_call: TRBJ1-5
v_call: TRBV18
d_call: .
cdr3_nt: TGTGCCAGCTCCGATGAACAGGGTCGATCTCAGCCCCAGCATTTT
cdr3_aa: CASSDEQGRSQPQHF

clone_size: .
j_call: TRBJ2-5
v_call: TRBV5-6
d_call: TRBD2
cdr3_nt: TGTGCCAGCAGCTATGGACTAGCGGACGTGGAGACCCAGTACTTC
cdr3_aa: CASSYGLADVETQYF

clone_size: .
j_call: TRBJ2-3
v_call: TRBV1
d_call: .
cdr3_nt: TGCACCAGCGGGGAACTATCTAGCGGCTACACAGATACGCAGTATTTT
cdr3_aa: CTSGELSSGYTDTQYF

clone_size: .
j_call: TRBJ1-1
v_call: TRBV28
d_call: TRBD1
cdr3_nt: TGTGCCACCTCGACAGGGGGCGAGTACACTGAAGCTTTCTTT
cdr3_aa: CATSTGGEYTEAFF

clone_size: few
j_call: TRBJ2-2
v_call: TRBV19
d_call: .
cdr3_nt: TGTGCCAGTAGTGGCGGGCAGAACACCGGGGAGCTGTTTTTT
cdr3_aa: CASSGGQNTGELFF

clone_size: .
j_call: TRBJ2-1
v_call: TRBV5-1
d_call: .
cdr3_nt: TGCGCCAGCAGCAACGGAGGGTCCGTGGGTGAGCAGTTCTTC
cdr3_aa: CASSNGGSVGEQFF

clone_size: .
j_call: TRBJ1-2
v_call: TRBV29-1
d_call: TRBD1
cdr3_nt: TGCAGCGTTGTCCCACAGGGGGCCGAATACTATGGCTACACCTTC
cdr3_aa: CSVVPQGAEYYGYTF

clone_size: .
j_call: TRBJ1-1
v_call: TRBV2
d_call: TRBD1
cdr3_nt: TGTGCCAGCAGTTTACAGGGGGCGGACACTGAAGCTTTCTTT
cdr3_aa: CASSLQGADTEAFF

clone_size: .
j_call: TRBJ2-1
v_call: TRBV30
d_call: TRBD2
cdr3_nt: TGTGCCTGGGGGGGTGTGGGACTAGGCTACAATGAGCAGTTCTTC
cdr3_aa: CAWGGVGLGYNEQFF

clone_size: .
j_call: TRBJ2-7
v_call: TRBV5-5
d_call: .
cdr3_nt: TGTGCCAGCAGCTTACTAGGGGGTTCGAGGAACGAGCAGTACTTC
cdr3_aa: CASSLLGGSRNEQYF

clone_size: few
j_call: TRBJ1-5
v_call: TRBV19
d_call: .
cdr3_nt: TGTGCCAGTAGTATAGTCGAACAGGATAATCAGCCCCAGCATTTT
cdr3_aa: CASSIVEQDNQPQHF

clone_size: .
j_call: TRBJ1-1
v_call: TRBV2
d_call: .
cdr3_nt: TGTGCCAGCAGTCCACAGGGAGTCAGCCGGAACACTGAAGCTTTCTTT
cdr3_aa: CASSPQGVSRNTEAFF

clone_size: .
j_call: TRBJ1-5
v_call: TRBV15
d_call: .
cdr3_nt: TGTGCCACCAGCATGCGAGCCGAGGGTCAGCCCCAGCATTTT
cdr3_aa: CATSMRAEGQPQHF

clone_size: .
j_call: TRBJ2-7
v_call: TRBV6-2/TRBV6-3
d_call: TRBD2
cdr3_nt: TGTGCCAGCAGTGTTAGCGGGAATGCCTACGAGCAGTACTTC
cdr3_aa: CASSVSGNAYEQYF

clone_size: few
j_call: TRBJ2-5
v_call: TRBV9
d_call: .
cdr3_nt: TGTGCCAGCAGCGTAGTCCCCGGGGAAGGAGAGACCCAGTACTTC
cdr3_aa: CASSVVPGEGETQYF

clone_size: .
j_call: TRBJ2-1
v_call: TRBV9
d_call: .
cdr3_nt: TGTGCCAGCAGCGTAGCTCTCCAGGCGAAGCAGTTCTTC
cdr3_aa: CASSVALQAKQFF

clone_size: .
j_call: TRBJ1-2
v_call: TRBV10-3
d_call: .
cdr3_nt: TGTGCCATCAGTGAGAACAGTAGGGGCTACACCTTC
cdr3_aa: CAISENSRGYTF

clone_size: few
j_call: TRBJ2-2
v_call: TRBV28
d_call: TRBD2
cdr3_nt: TGTGCCAGCAGTTTCGGCGGACTAGCGGGCGACACCGGGGAGCTGTTTTTT
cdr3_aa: CASSFGGLAGDTGELFF

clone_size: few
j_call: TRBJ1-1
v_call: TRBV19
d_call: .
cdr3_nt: TGTGCCAGTAGTATGTCTAGGCACCGGAACACTGAAGCTTTCTTT
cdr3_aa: CASSMSRHRNTEAFF

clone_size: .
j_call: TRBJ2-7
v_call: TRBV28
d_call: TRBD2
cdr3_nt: TGTGCCAGCACACCGGGACTAGCGGGAGGTACCTACGAGCAGTACTTC
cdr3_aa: CASTPGLAGGTYEQYF

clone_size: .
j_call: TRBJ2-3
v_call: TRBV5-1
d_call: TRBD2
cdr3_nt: TGCGCCAGCAGCTTGGCCGGCGGGAGGTCAACAGATACGCAGTATTTT
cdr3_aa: CASSLAGGRSTDTQYF

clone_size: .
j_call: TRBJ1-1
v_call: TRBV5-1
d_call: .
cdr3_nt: TGCGCCAGCAGCCTGGATCTCAAGAAGCCAACTAACACTGAAGCTTTCTTT
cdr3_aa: CASSLDLKKPTNTEAFF

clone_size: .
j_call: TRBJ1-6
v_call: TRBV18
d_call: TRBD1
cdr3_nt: TGTGCCAGCTCATCCGACAGGGGGGGCCTCCACTTT
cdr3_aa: CASSSDRGGLHF

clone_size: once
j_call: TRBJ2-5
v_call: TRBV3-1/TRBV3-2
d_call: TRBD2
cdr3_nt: TGTGCCAGCAGCCTGGGACTAGCGGAGCAAGAGACCCAGTACTTC
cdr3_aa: CASSLGLAEQETQYF

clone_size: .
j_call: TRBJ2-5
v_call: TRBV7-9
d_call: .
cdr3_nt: TGTGCCAGCAGCTTAGGGTCCCAGGCCCAGTACTTC
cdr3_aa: CASSLGSQAQYF

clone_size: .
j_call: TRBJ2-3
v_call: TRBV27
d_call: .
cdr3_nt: TGTGCCAGCAGTTTAGCGGGCGATAGCACAGATACGCAGTATTTT
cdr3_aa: CASSLAGDSTDTQYF

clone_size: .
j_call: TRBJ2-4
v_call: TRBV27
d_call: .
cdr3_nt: TGTGCCAGCAGTCGAATCGGACAGGCCTCCGGAGGGAACATTCAGTACTTC
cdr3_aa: CASSRIGQASGGNIQYF

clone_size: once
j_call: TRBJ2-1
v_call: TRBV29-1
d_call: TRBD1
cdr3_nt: TGCAGCGTTGAGGAAGGGACAGTCTACAATGAGCAGTTCTTC
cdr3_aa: CSVEEGTVYNEQFF

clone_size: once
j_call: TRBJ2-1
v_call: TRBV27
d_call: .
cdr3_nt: TGTGCCAGCAGTTCCAGGGTTGCCTACAATGAGCAGTTCTTC
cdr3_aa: CASSSRVAYNEQFF

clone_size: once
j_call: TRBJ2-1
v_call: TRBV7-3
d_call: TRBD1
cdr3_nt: TGTGCCAGCAGCTCCATACAGGGGGCGGATGAGCAGTTCTTC
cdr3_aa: CASSSIQGADEQFF

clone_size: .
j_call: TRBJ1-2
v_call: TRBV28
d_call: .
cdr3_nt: TGTGCCAGCAGTCCCCGCCGGACGGGACTCTATGGCTACACCTTC
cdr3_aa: CASSPRRTGLYGYTF

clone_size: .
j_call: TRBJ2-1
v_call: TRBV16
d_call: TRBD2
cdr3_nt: TGTGCCAGCAGCCAATCCCCCCTAGCGGGTGGGAGCTCCTACAATGAGCAGTTCTTC
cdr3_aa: CASSQSPLAGGSSYNEQFF

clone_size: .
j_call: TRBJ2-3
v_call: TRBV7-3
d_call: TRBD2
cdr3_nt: TGTGCCAGCAGCTTAAACGGGGGGGAGACAGATACGCAGTATTTT
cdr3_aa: CASSLNGGETDTQYF

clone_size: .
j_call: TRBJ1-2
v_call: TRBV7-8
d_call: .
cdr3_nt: TGTGCCAGCAGCTTAGCCGGACAGTCCAAAGGCTACACCTTC
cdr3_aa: CASSLAGQSKGYTF

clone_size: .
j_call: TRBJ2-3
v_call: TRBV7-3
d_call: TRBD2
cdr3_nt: TGTGCCAGCAGCTTAGAAGGGAGTAGCGGGAACGCAGATACGCAGTATTTT
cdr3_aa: CASSLEGSSGNADTQYF

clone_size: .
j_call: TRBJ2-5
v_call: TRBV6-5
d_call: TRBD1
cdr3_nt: TGTGCCAGCACGGACAGGGGGACGAGGGAGACCCAGTACTTC
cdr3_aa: CASTDRGTRETQYF

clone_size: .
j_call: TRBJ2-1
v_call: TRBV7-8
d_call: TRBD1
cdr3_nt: TGTGCCAGCAGCTTAGCTCCCCCCGGGACAGGGGTATACAATGAGCAGTTCTTC
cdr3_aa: CASSLAPPGTGVYNEQFF

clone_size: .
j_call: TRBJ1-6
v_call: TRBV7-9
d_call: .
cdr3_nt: TGTGCCAGCAGCTTAGGTGCGGGGAGCTCCTATAATTCACCCCTCCACTTT
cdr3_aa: CASSLGAGSSYNSPLHF

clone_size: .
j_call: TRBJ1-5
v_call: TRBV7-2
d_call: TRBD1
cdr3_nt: TGTGCCAGCAGTCTTGCCGGGGACAGGGGTCCTAAGCCCCAGCATTTT
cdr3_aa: CASSLAGDRGPKPQHF

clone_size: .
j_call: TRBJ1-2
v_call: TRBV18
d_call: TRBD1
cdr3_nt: TGTGCCAGCTCACCCCGGACAGGGGGAGACTATGGCTACACCTTC
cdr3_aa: CASSPRTGGDYGYTF